Given below is one T cell receptor beta chain in context. Its antigen is undetermined. This sample is drawn from a study of radiotherapy plus CTLA-4 blockade in lung cancer. Study background: Objective responses were documented in around 18% of patients, with disease control in about 28%. Study observations and caveats: In blood, after radiotherapy plus ipilimumab, tumor-derived TCR clones expanded.

Only in-frame clones appear in the TCRdb table, and some are missing; sequencing was by immunoSEQ multiplex PCR. There are 45,000 to 55,000 clones in the sample; 70% to 90% occur only once, and 6.5% to 9% lies in the top ten. Trimming took 0 bases from V and 0 from J, leaving 8 bases between them. The CDR3 sequence is 15 residues long. The germline V gene has CDR1 MGHRA and CDR2 YSYEKL. This sequence joins TRBV4-1 and TRBJ1-1; D unclear. The source of this sequence is a human donor with non-small cell lung cancer whose response to radiotherapy plus ipilimumab could not be evaluated. The specimen was peripheral blood, collected from a patient treated with radiotherapy plus ipilimumab. CDR3 DNA: TGCGCCAGCAGCCAAGACGGCGGGATGAACACTGAAGCTTTCTTT. Its protein is CASSQDGGMNTEAFF.